What follows is one T cell receptor beta chain and its context. Its specificity is not known. The data derive from a study of T cell repertoires and HLA-DP antigens. About the study: Alloreactive CD4+ T cells targeted HLA-DP on transduced HeLa.

Overall study findings and caveats: Against one allele, clones undetected before culture averaged around 40%; against the other, 50.6%.

Amplification used primers for 54 TRBV and 13 TRBJ segments. For pre-culture CD4+ samples, the target was approximately 190,000 T cell genomes. Assay used: immunoSEQ multiplex PCR; TCRdb lists only in-frame clones, some missing. This sample has roughly 73,000 clones; around three quarters occur once, and the top ten carry more than 1.5%. Source material: CD4+ T cells from PBMCs. The origin of this receptor is a man between 60 and 70 years old in good health and CMV-seronegative.

The CDR3 region has the DNA TGTGCCAGTAGCTCCGCCCCGGTGGAGTTGGGTGAGCAGTTCTTC. This encodes CASSSAPVELGEQFF. This chain links TRBV19 with TRBJ2-1; D is uncertain. Per germline, CDR1 LNHDA and CDR2 SQIVND (reference sequence). The germline V and J ends were trimmed by 6 bases and 9 bases, with 21 bases remaining between them. The CDR3 is 15 amino acids.